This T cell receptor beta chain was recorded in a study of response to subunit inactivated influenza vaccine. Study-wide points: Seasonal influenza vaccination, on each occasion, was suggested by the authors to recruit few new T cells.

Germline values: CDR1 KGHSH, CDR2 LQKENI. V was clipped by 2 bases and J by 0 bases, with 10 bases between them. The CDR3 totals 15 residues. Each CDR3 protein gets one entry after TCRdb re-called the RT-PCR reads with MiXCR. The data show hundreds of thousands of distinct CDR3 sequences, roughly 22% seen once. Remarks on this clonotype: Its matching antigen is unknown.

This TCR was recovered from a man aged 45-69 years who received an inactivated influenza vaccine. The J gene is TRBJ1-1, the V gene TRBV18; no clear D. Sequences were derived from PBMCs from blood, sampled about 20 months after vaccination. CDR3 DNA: TGTGCCAGCTCACCAGCCCAGGCGATGAACACTGAAGCTTTCTTT. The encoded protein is CASSPAQAMNTEAFF.